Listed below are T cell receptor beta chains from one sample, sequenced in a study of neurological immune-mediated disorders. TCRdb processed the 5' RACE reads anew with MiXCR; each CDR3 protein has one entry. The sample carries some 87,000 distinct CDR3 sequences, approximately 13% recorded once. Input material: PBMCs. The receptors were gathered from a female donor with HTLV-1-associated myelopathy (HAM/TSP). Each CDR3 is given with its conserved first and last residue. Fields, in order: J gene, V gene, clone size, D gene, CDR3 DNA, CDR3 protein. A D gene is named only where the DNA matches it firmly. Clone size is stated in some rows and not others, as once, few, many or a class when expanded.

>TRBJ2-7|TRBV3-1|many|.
TGTGCCAGCAGCCAAGGGACGGCACCCTACGAGCAGTACTTC
CASSQGTAPYEQYF
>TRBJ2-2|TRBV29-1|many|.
TGCAGCGTTCCCAGACTGGGGGGTGGCTTTCACGGGGAGCTGTTTTTT
CSVPRLGGGFHGELFF
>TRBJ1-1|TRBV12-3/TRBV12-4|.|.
TGTGCCAGCAGTGGAACAGAGAACACTGAAGCTTTCTTT
CASSGTENTEAFF
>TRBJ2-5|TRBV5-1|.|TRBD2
TGCGCCAGCAGCACCCAACTAGCGGCGGTACAAGAGACCCAGTACTTC
CASSTQLAAVQETQYF
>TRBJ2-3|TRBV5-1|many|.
TGCGCCAGCAGCTTGTCAGGGAACCCCACAGATACGCAGTATTTT
CASSLSGNPTDTQYF
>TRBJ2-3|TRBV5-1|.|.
TGCGCCAGCAGCTTAGGCCTCCGCCCAGATACGCAGTATTTT
CASSLGLRPDTQYF
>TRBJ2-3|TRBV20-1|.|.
TGCAGTGGGGGGGCGGGGTCCGATACGCAGTATTTT
CSGGAGSDTQYF
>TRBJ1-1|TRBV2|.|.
TGTGCCAGCACCGAGGTCATGAACACTGAAGCTTTCTTT
CASTEVMNTEAFF
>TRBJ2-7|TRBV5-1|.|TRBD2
TGCGCCAGCAGCTCCAAGACTAGCGAAGATACGCAGTACTTC
CASSSKTSEDTQYF
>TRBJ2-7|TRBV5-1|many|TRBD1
TGCGCCAGCAGCGTCTTGGGACAGGGGAACGAGCAGTACTTC
CASSVLGQGNEQYF
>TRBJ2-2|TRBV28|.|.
TGTGTCAGCAGAGCTACCATTGGACACACCGGGGAGCTGTTTTTT
CVSRATIGHTGELFF
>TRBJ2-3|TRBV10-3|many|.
TGTGCCATCAGTGAGTCTGTAGGGGTCCCCGACACAGATACGCAGTATTTT
CAISESVGVPDTDTQYF
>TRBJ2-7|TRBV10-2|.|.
TGCGCCAGCAGTGAACTAGCCCTCTCCTACGAGCAGTACTTC
CASSELALSYEQYF
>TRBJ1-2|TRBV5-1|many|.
TGCGCCAGCAGCTTGAATAAAGATGGCTACACCTTC
CASSLNKDGYTF
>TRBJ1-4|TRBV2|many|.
TGTGCCAGCAGTGAACACCCGAGAGAAGAAAAACTGTTTTTT
CASSEHPREEKLFF
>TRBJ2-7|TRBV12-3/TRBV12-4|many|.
TGTGCCAGCAGTTTCGGCAGTGCCTACGAGCAGTACTTC
CASSFGSAYEQYF
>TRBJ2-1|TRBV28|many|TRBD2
TGTGCCAGCAGTTTAAGCGGGAACGCTGAGCAGTTCTTC
CASSLSGNAEQFF
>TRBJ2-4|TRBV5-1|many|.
TGCGCCAGCAGCTTGGGGTCCTTTTGGGACATTCAGTACTTC
CASSLGSFWDIQYF
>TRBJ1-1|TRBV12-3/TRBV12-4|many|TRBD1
TGTGCCAGCAGTTTCGGACAGGGGGCGGGGGCCAACACTGAAGCTTTCTTT
CASSFGQGAGANTEAFF
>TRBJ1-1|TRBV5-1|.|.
TGCGCCAGCAGCTTGACAGGGTTGGACACTGAAGCTTTCTTT
CASSLTGLDTEAFF
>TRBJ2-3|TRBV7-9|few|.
TGTGCCAGCACCCGAAACGGGGGAACAGATACGCAGTATTTT
CASTRNGGTDTQYF
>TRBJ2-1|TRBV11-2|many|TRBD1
TGTGCCAGCAGCTTAGGGGCAGGGGGCGCGGGCCGCTGGGGGCCGCAGTTCTTC
CASSLGAGGAGRWGPQFF
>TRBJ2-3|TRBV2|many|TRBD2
TGTGCCAGCCGTCCTAGCGGGGGGCGGGATACGCAGTATTTT
CASRPSGGRDTQYF
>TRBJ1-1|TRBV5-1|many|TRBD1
TGCGCCAGCAGTACAGGGGGCCTTAACATGAACACTGAAGCTTTCTTT
CASSTGGLNMNTEAFF
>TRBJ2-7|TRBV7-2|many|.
TGTGCCAGCAGGCTGGGAGGCGAGCAGTACTTC
CASRLGGEQYF
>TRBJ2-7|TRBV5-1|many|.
TGCGCCAGCAGTCGGAAGGTCGCGGATCTTGACGAGCAGTACTTC
CASSRKVADLDEQYF
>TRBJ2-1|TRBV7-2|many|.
TGTGCCAGCAGCTTAGTAACAGCCTCGAATGAGCAGTTCTTC
CASSLVTASNEQFF
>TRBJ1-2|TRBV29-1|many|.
TGCAGCGTAGCTAGGGACACTTCTATATATGGCTACACCTTC
CSVARDTSIYGYTF
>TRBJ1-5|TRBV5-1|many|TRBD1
TGCGCCAGCAGCGGGCAGGGGGTGATCTATCAGCCCCAGCATTTT
CASSGQGVIYQPQHF
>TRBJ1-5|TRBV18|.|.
TGTGCCAGCTCCTTTAAGGCAGGGGACAATCAGCCCCAGCATTTT
CASSFKAGDNQPQHF
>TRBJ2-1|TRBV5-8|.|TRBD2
TGTGCCAGCAGCTTGGGACTAGCGGCTTGGTCCTACAATGAGCAGTTCTTC
CASSLGLAAWSYNEQFF
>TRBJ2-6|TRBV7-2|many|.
TGTGCCAGCAGCTTAGGCTTTCGGGCCCTACGCGTCCTGACTTTC
CASSLGFRALRVLTF
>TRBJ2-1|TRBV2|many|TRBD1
TGTGCCAGCAGAGATCGGACAGGGGCGAATGAGCAGTTCTTC
CASRDRTGANEQFF
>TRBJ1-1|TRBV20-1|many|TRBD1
TGCAGTGCTAGACGCTCCCCGGGACAGGGTCTGGGTGAAGCTTTCTTT
CSARRSPGQGLGEAFF
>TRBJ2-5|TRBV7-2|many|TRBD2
TGTGCCAGCAGCCAAGCTAGCGGGGGAAAGGGCACGACCCAGTACTTC
CASSQASGGKGTTQYF
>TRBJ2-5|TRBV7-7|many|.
TGTGCCAGCAGCCAATCGGGACTTGGGGAGACCCAGTACTTC
CASSQSGLGETQYF
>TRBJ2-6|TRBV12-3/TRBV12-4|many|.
TGTGCCTCCGCCACTGGGGCCAACGTCCTGACTTTC
CASATGANVLTF
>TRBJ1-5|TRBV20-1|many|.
TGCAGTGCCGGGGCCCCGGGGCAGCCCCAGCATTTT
CSAGAPGQPQHF
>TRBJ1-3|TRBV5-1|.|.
TGCGCCAGCAGCTTGATGGGGGGGATCTCTGGAAACACCATATATTTT
CASSLMGGISGNTIYF
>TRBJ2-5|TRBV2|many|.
TGTGCCAGCGGTGGCACTAGATCCGAGACCCAGTACTTC
CASGGTRSETQYF
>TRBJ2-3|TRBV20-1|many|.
TGCAGTGCTAGTGGTACGACCCGCACAGATACGCAGTATTTT
CSASGTTRTDTQYF
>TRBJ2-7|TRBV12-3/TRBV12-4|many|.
TGTGCCAGCAGTTTAAACAGCAAAGGCTCCTACGAGCAGTACTTC
CASSLNSKGSYEQYF
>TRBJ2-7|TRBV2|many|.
TGTGCCAGCAAGGCCACCCTGTTACTCTACGAGCAGTACTTC
CASKATLLLYEQYF
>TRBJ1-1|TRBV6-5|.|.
TGTGCCAGCAACCAGGGTATGGACACTGAAGCTTTCTTT
CASNQGMDTEAFF
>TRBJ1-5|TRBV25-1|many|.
TGTGCCAGCAGTGGCCCGGGGGCTAGACAGCCCCAGCATTTT
CASSGPGARQPQHF
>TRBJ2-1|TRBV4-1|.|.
TGCGCCAGCAGCCAATACCGGTACTACAATGAGCAGTTCTTC
CASSQYRYYNEQFF
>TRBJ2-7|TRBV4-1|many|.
TGCGCCAGCAGGGGGAGCGTAAGCTACGAGCAGTACTTC
CASRGSVSYEQYF
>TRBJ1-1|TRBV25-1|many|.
TGTGCCAGCAGTGGGAACGAGAAAGCTGGGGACACTGAAGCTTTCTTT
CASSGNEKAGDTEAFF
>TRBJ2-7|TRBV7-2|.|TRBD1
TGTGCCAGCAGCTTGGCTGGGACAGAACCTCTTTACGAGCAGTACTTC
CASSLAGTEPLYEQYF
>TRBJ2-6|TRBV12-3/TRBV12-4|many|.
TGTGCCAGCAGACCTGGGGCCAACGTCCTGACTTTC
CASRPGANVLTF
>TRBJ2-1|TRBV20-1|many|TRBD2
TGCAGTGCGAGACTAGCGGGGGGGCCGTCCTACAATGAGCAGTTCTTC
CSARLAGGPSYNEQFF
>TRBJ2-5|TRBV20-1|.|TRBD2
TGCAGTGCTCAACCCCGGGACTACCCGCAAGAGACCCAGTACTTC
CSAQPRDYPQETQYF
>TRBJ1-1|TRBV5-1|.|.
TGCGCCAGCAGCTTGAATACGGTCAGCAGCACTGAAGCTTTCTTT
CASSLNTVSSTEAFF
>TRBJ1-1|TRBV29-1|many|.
TGCAGCGTAAGGGTGGAAAGCACTGAAGCTTTCTTT
CSVRVESTEAFF
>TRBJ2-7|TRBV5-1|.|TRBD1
TGCGCCAGCAGCTTGGCCGACAGGGCAGTATCCGGCAAGCAGTACTTC
CASSLADRAVSGKQYF